Each of the 18 T cell receptor beta chains below was sequenced from the same sample in a study of T cells after posttransplantation cyclophosphamide. Treatment was busulfan-fludarabine conditioning, a marrow graft, and cyclophosphamide on days +3 and +4. Method: immunoSEQ multiplex PCR; TCRdb's copy keeps in-frame clones and lacks some. Of about 3,400 clones detected, approximately 89% appear once; the ten largest clones hold roughly 7.2%. Sequencing used PBMCs, obtained after allogeneic stem cell transplant with posttransplant cyclophosphamide. All receptors come from a female patient aged 45 to 65 who received an allogeneic stem cell transplant from an unrelated donor, was CMV-positive, and had acute and chronic GVHD. Some T cells may trace back to the graft donor.

The chain uses TRBV14 and TRBJ1-1; 11 nucleotides agree with TRBD1. The CDR3 spans 14 residues. CDR1 and CDR2 from the germline V gene are SGHDN and FVKESK. The V gene end was trimmed by 3 bases and the J gene end by 5 bases; junction bases not matched to a gene: 2. CDR3 residues: CASSHRDRGTEAFF. CDR3 sequence (DNA): TGTGCCAGCAGCCATCGGGACAGGGGGACTGAAGCTTTCTTT.

V and J are TRBV7-3 and TRBJ2-3; unclear D gene. The V end was cut by 3 bases, the J end by 0 bases, with 7 bases between. CDR1 SGHTA and CDR2 FQGTGA come from the germline V gene. This CDR3 contains 14 residues. The CDR3 DNA reads as TGTGCCAGCAGCTTTATTAGCAGCACAGATACGCAGTATTTT. This codes for CASSFISSTDTQYF.

The chain joins TRBV7-8 to TRBJ2-1, with D possibly TRBD2 on 5 matching bases. Germline lookup yields CDR1 SGHVS and CDR2 FQNEAQ. The CDR3 runs to 15 residues. Between the trimmed V and J ends, which lost 5 bases and 2 bases, there was a span of 13 bases. In DNA, the CDR3 is TGTGCCAGCAGCCCAACTAGTCACCCCTACAATGAGCAGTTCTTC. Protein product: CASSPTSHPYNEQFF. The whole variable domain, filled in from reference TRBV7-8 and TRBJ2-1, reads GAGVSQSPRYKVAKRGQDVALRCDPISGHVSLFWYQQALGQGPEFLTYFQNEAQLDKSGLPSDRFFAERPEGSVSTLKIQRTQQEDSAVYLCASSPTSHPYNEQFFGPGTRLTVL.

This chain links TRBV29-1 with TRBJ2-7; 9 positions agree with TRBD1. Germline values: CDR1 SQVTM, CDR2 ANQGSEA. The CDR3 sequence is 16 residues long. J lost 1 base, V lost 6 bases, and 13 bases had no gene match. In DNA form, the CDR3 reads TGCAGCGTCCCCCGCCACCGGGACAGGGAATCCTACGAGCAGTACTTC. Amino acid sequence: CSVPRHRDRESYEQYF.

The V call is TRBV11-3, the J call TRBJ2-1; D perhaps matches TRBD2 (5 bases). With 4 bases removed from V and 1 base from J, the gap between germline ends came to 8 bases. The CDR3 is 14 amino acids. CDR1 is SGHNT, CDR2 YENEEA, per germline. This CDR3 is CASSWERSYNEQFF. CDR3 in DNA: TGTGCCAGCAGCTGGGAGCGGTCCTACAATGAGCAGTTCTTC.

This clone was seen a handful of times. This sequence joins TRBV27 and TRBJ2-1; 9 bases are a match to TRBD2. Germline V gene sequence: CDR1 MNHEY, CDR2 SMNVEV (reference sequence). The trim removed 10 bases at V and 10 bases at J, leaving 11 bases unmatched. The CDR3 is 13 amino acids. CDR3 protein: CATSGTSRGEQFF. CDR3 DNA: TGTGCCACTTCCGGGACTAGCAGGGGGGAGCAGTTCTTC.

V is TRBV5-1 and J is TRBJ1-1; D call uncertain. The CDR3 runs 16 residues. In germline, CDR1 is SGHRS, CDR2 YFSETQ. Trimming shortened V by 3 bases and J by 1 base, and 16 bases separated the two germline ends. DNA for the CDR3: TGCGCCAGCAGCTGGGGAGGTGGAGCTCCGAACACTGAAGCTTTCTTT. Protein sequence: CASSWGGGAPNTEAFF.

The chain uses TRBV5-6 and TRBJ2-7, with D possibly matching TRBD1 (5 bases). Trimming took 2 bases from V and 2 from J, leaving 11 bases between them. The length of the CDR3 is 14 residues. From germline, CDR1 is SGHDT and CDR2 YYEEEE. The CDR3 reads CASSFWGSAYEQYF. DNA for the CDR3: TGTGCCAGCAGCTTCTGGGGCTCAGCCTACGAGCAGTACTTC.

The chain joins TRBV7-9 to TRBJ2-7; possibly TRBD1 for D (6 bases). The CDR3 totals 12 residues. Between the trimmed V and J ends, which lost 4 bases and 6 bases, there was a span of 10 bases. The germline V gene has CDR1 SEHNR and CDR2 FQNEAQ (reference sequence). CDR3 sequence (DNA): TGTGCCAGCAGCTATACAGGGTTCGAGCAGTACTTC. Translating it yields CASSYTGFEQYF.

The CDR3 spells CASSFETHSYNEQFF. The CDR3 nucleotides are TGCGCCAGCAGCTTTGAGACACACTCCTACAATGAGCAGTTCTTC. The gene calls are TRBV5-1 and TRBJ2-1; unclear D gene. Trimming pared 2 bases from V and 0 bases from J, leaving 9 bases between. This CDR3 is built from 15 residues. The germline gives CDR1 SGHRS, CDR2 YFSETQ.

The chain links TRBV5-1 to TRBJ2-7; TRBD2 agrees at 10 bases. The CDR3 contains 15 residues. CDR1 SGHRS and CDR2 YFSETQ come from the germline V gene. After removal of 4 bases from V and 7 bases from J, the junction contained 11 bases not matched to a gene. This CDR3 reads CASSGGVGLALEQYF. CDR3 nucleotide sequence: TGCGCCAGCAGCGGGGGCGTGGGACTAGCGCTTGAGCAGTACTTC.

CDR3 nucleotide sequence: TGTGCCAGCAGCAAAAGAGGACAGGTGAACACTGAAGCTTTCTTT. Its translation: CASSKRGQVNTEAFF. The chain has TRBV21-1 and TRBJ1-1; TRBD1 is taken as the D call from the table, unchecked against the DNA. TRBV21-1 counts as a pseudogene. The CDR3 is 15 amino acids.

V is TRBV7-2 and J is TRBJ2-1; D might be TRBD1 (6 bases). Germline V gene lookup returns CDR1 SGHTA and CDR2 FQGNSA. V was shortened by 1 base and J by 2 bases, with 9 bases between the two germline ends. CDR3 size: 15 residues. This chain's CDR3 is CASSLDWTAYNEQFF. For the CDR3, the DNA is TGTGCCAGCAGCTTAGATTGGACAGCCTACAATGAGCAGTTCTTC.

The V and J genes are TRBV4-2 and TRBJ2-3; 12 nucleotides align to TRBD2. V was clipped by 3 bases and J by 3 bases; unmatched bases: 4. CDR3 length: 16 amino acids. The germline gives CDR1 LGHNA, CDR2 YNFKEQ. The CDR3 DNA follows: TGTGCCAGCAGCCACCCGGGACTAGCGGGTACAGATACGCAGTATTTT. As protein: CASSHPGLAGTDTQYF.

The CDR3 reads CASSSLEAGGGQYF. CDR3 coding DNA: TGTGCCAGCAGTTCTCTCGAAGCGGGGGGAGGGCAGTACTTC. The chain employs TRBV27 and TRBJ2-7; 9 nucleotides agree with TRBD2. The CDR3 loop spans 14 amino acids. The V segment lost 4 bases and the J segment 9 bases; nucleotides outside the gene matches: 10. The V gene's germline CDR1 is MNHEY and CDR2 SMNVEV (reference sequence).

The chain recombines TRBV30 with TRBJ1-1; D gene ambiguous. Looked up from germline, CDR1 is GTSNPN and CDR2 is SVGIG (reference sequence). CDR3 length equals 16 residues. The V and J ends lost 3 bases and 2 bases respectively, with 19 bases between them. The CDR3 coding sequence is TGTGCCTGGAGGTCCGAGATCCTATTTCGAAACACTGAAGCTTTCTTT. Its translation is CAWRSEILFRNTEAFF.

The genes are TRBV14 and TRBJ2-1; D might be TRBD2 (7 bases). In germline, CDR1 is SGHDN, CDR2 FVKESK. The CDR3 has 16 residues. V lost 5 bases and J 4 bases, leaving 18 bases between the germline ends. CDR3 coding DNA: TGTGCCAGCAGCTCCAGCAGGGGACTATATTACAATGAGCAGTTCTTC. Translated: CASSSSRGLYYNEQFF.

This clone has only a few counts. V usage is TRBV9 and J usage is TRBJ1-5; 10 nucleotides line up with TRBD1. CDR1 and CDR2 from the germline V gene are SGDLS and YYNGEE. The trim removed 4 bases at V and 3 bases at J, leaving 4 bases unmatched. The CDR3 contains 15 residues. Here the CDR3 reads CASSPGTGDNQPQHF. The CDR3 nucleotides read TGTGCCAGCAGCCCCGGGACAGGGGACAATCAGCCCCAGCATTTT.